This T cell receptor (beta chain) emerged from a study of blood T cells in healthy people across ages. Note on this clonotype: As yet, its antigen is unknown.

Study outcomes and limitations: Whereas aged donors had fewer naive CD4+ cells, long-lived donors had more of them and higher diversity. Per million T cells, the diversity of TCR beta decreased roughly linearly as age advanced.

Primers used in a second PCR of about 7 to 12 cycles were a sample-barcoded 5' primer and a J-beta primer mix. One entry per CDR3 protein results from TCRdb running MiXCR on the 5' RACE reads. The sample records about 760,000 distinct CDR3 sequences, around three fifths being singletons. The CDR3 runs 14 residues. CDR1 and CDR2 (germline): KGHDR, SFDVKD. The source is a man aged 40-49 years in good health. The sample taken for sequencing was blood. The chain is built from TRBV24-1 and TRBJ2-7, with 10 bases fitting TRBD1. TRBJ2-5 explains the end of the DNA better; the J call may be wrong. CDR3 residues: CATRGTGEGETQYF. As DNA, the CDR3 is TGTGCCACCAGGGGGACAGGGGAAGGGGAGACCCAGTACTTC.